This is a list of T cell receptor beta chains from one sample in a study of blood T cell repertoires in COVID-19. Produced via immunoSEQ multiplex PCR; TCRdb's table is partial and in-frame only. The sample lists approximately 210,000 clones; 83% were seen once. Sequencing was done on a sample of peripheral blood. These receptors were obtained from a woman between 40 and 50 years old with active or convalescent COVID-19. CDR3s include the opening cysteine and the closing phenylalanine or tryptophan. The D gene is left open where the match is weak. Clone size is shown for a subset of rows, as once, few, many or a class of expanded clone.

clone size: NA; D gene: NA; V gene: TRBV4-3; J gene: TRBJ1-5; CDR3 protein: CASSQEIWAGNQPQHF; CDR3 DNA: TGCGCCAGCAGCCAAGAAATATGGGCAGGCAATCAGCCCCAGCATTTT
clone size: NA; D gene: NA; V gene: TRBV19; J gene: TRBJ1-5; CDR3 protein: CASRTWAASGSTYQPQHF; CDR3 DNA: TGTGCCAGTAGGACCTGGGCCGCTTCGGGGTCGACCTATCAGCCCCAGCATTTT
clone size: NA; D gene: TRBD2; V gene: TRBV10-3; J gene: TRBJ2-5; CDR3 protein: CAISGGGALETQYF; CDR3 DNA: TGTGCCATCAGCGGCGGGGGGGCCCTGGAGACCCAGTACTTC
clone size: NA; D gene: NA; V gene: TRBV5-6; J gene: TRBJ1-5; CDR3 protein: CASSPVVEGGQPQHF; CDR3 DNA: TGTGCCAGCAGCCCGGTTGTGGAGGGTGGACAGCCCCAGCATTTT
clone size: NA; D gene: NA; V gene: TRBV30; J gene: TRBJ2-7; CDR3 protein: CAWSGTGVATYEQYF; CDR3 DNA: TGTGCCTGGAGTGGCACAGGAGTCGCTACCTACGAGCAGTACTTC
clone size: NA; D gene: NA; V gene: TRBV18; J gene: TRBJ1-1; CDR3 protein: CASSPPTGFTEAFF; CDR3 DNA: TGTGCCAGCTCACCACCCACAGGGTTCACTGAAGCTTTCTTT
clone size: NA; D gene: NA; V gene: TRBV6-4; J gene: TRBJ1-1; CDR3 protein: CASSASRGTEAFF; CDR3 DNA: TGTGCCAGCAGTGCTTCGAGGGGGACTGAAGCTTTCTTT
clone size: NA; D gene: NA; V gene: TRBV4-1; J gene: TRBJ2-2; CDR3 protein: CASSQPQEGPDTGELFF; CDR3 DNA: TGCGCCAGCAGCCAACCCCAGGAGGGGCCGGACACCGGGGAGCTGTTTTTT
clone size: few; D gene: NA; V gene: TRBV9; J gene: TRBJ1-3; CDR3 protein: CASSENGAGNTIYF; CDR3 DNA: TGTGCCAGCAGCGAGAACGGGGCTGGAAACACCATATATTTT
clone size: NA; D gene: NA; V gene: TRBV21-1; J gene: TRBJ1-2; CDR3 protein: CASSKRNSNYGYTF; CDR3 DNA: TGTGCCAGCAGCAAGAGAAACAGCAACTATGGCTACACCTTC
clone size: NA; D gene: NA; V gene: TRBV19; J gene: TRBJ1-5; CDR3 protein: CASSGTLGNQPQHF; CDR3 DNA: TGTGCCAGTAGCGGGACTTTAGGGAATCAGCCCCAGCATTTT
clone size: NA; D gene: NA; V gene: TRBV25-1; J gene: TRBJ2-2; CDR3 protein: CASSEYAGTGELFF; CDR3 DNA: TGTGCCAGCAGTGAATACGCGGGGACCGGGGAGCTGTTTTTT